Here is one TCR beta chain with its context. Its antigen has not been determined. Nothing much larger sits one base from this clone, and base qualities are not available. Any patient with an uncontrolled infection, another autoimmune disease, pregnancy or lactation was excluded. Diagnoses were based on clinical symptoms, serum thyroxine and TRAb, thyroid ultrasound and orbital computed tomography. Total RNA was extracted using Trizol reagent, and RNA quality was assessed on an Agilent 2100 Bioanalyzer. This entry is derived from a study of T cells in Graves' hyperthyroidism and ophthalmopathy (dated by TCRdb to the late 2010s). Notes on the research overall: To identify distinguishing TCR V-J signatures, a discovery cohort of some 99 patients was used, comprising 40 to 45 with Graves' ophthalmopathy and around 57 with stable Graves' hyperthyroidism. Whether ophthalmopathy could be predicted prospectively was tested in an independent validation cohort made up of roughly 19 hyperthyroidism patients plus 17 patients who later progressed to ophthalmopathy. For training and testing, the 100 or so patients in the discovery cohort were randomly divided in a 7:3 ratio. In roughly six Graves' hyperthyroidism patients, the study also compared T-cell repertoires from thyroid tissue with T-cell repertoires from blood. After blood sampling, hyperthyroidism patients were treated with methimazole at a starting dose of 30 mg daily, and ophthalmopathy patients were treated with high-dose intravenous methylprednisolone. The paper reports TCR Vbeta CDR3 sequencing of fewer than 150 peripheral blood samples: approximately 41 ophthalmopathy, about 75 hyperthyroidism and 17 progressor patients.

The TCR beta CDR3 regions were amplified from the RNA transcripts. A first-round RT-PCR of the TCR CDR3 used the HTBI primer set with the Qiagen OneStep RT-PCR kit. Libraries were constructed in a second round of multiplex PCR, after which size selection and purification were performed. Paired-end sequencing of the libraries was performed with 100 bp reads on an Illumina HiSeq2000. The authors processed their data as follows. SOAPnuke was used to process the raw data, throwing out any read that contained adapters or uncalled bases, had a mean Phred below 15, or lacked an exact constant-primer or identifier match. COPE v1.2.5 was used to merge the high-quality paired reads, and each unique nucleotide sequence was defined as a clonotype. MiTCR v1.1 was used to align the clonotypes against IMGT TRBV, TRBD and TRBJ reference segments. Only V-J combinations with frequency above 0.0001, covering 98% to 99.2% of repertoires, were analysed. A TCS score was defined as the ratio of F50 (clonal expansion) to E x V (chaos), with BLOSUM62-based TCRdist applied between CDR3 peptides within each V-J. Welch's t-statistics and random forest reduced roughly 500 V-J features to 10 to 15, which were used in a naive Bayes classifier (R e1071). The similarity between thyroid and blood repertoires was quantified using the Morisita-Horn index. TCRdb reran the public reads through fastp at Q25 and MiXCR, keeping productive beta chains. Rows are combined by CDR3 protein, so each entry shows the most common genes and DNA. These V and J calls are TCRdb output, not the study's own analysis. Within this sample are approximately 700,000 distinct CDR3 sequences, with 45% of them counted one time only. The top ten clones comprise roughly 7.2% of the sample.

Summary of the overall study and its limitations: Most expanded thyroid clonotypes (frequency above 0.001) were also found in blood, which suggests that blood repertoires may mirror thyroid immune responses. During validation, the model predicted progression to ophthalmopathy a median of roughly 7.1 months ahead of onset, with almost 71% sensitivity and almost 75% specificity. A 13 V-J signature model separated ophthalmopathy from stable hyperthyroidism, with approximately 87% sensitivity and just under 84% specificity in cross-validation and 80%/75% in testing. Sample size was not statistically predetermined, and blinding of investigators to group allocation was not performed.

The CDR3, cysteine through phenylalanine, is 13 amino acids long. The read is trimmed to its CDR3 DNA, 39 bases read in frame from base 1. Sequences SQVTM (CDR1) and ANQGSEA (CDR2) are obtained from the germline V gene. V is cut by 0 bases and J by 6 bases, and the space between the germline ends is 12 bases. The chain links TRBV29-1 with TRBJ2-7; the D element might be TRBD1 or TRBD2, as each aligns at 5 bases. Material: peripheral blood or thyroid tissue (not recorded which). The sequence was collected from an adult man with Graves' disease, either hyperthyroidism or ophthalmopathy (not recorded which). In nucleotide form, the sequence is TGCAGCGTTGAAGATGGAGGACAATTCGAGCAGTACTTC. Its protein reads: CSVEDGGQFEQYF.